This T cell receptor beta chain was sequenced during a study of blood T cell repertoires in COVID-19. Study-level information: The origin of the acute and convalescent COVID-19 samples was the United States, Italy and Spain.

Participants' reported clinical history set cohort assignment. Two negative PCRs, clearance, or symptom resolution characterized the recovered Cohort 3 donors. Clones were read by immunoSEQ multiplex PCR, and TCRdb kept only the in-frame ones, dropping some. The sample has 200,000 to 300,000 clones; under 90% are singletons. This clone was seen ten or more times. The junction had 5 bases not matched to a gene; V was cut back by 5 bases and J by 8 bases. The CDR3 is made up of 12 amino acids. Germline CDR1 is SGHTA and CDR2 is FQGTGA. Sequencing was carried out using PBMCs or T cells enriched from blood (not recorded which). The sequence came from a man in his forties who had recovered from COVID-19. This chain links TRBV7-3 with TRBJ1-2; TRBD1 matches 7 bases. The CDR3 sequence: CASSLTGFGYTF. The CDR3 region has the DNA TGTGCCAGCAGCCTGACAGGGTTCGGCTACACCTTC. Full variable domain (rest looked up from reference TRBV7-3 and TRBJ1-2): GAGVSQTPSNKVTEKGKYVELRCDPISGHTALYWYRQSLGQGPEFLIYFQGTGAADDSGLPNDRFFAVRPEGSVSTLKIQRTERGDSAVYLCASSLTGFGYTFGSGTRLTVV.